The TCR beta chain described here comes from a study of regulatory T cells in long-lasting Graves disease (dated by TCRdb to the early 2020s). Regarding the complete study: Antithyroid drugs had been taken for less than 3 months by newly diagnosed Graves' disease patients. A total of roughly 35 samples were covered by TCR sequencing, comprising some 13 persistent and about 20 newly diagnosed Graves' disease patients. Patients with persistent Graves' disease were compared with patients with newly diagnosed Graves' disease using TCR sequencing and RNA sequencing of peripheral blood. The study was registered as a clinical trial and conducted in China.

With respect to this clonotype: The antigen it binds to is not known. No per-base quality is available; no much larger clone lies one base away.

The library was obtained by multiplex PCR. TCRdb records Illumina HiSeq 4000 as the sequencer. To build TCR beta libraries, CDR3 regions were amplified by Arm-PCR using iRepertoire HTBI primers. Gel purification was performed on PCR products prior to sequencing. The source study handled its data this way. A total of 62 TRBV and some 15 TRBJ segments were identified across samples and were used for gene usage analysis of CDR3 amino acid clonotypes. Filtered high-quality paired reads were merged into contigs using COPE and FqMerger. BLAST was used to align contigs to IMGT TRBV, TRBD and TRBJ reference genes, and CDR3 was defined according to IMGT. Any clonotype with a frequency above 0.1% was classified as a highly expanded clone. Shannon entropy was used to measure repertoire diversity, and the Gini coefficient was used to measure V-J evenness. A clonotype found in more than one individual was treated as public. Using fastp at Q25 and MiXCR, TCRdb reprocessed the public reads and kept productive beta chains. Entries are consolidated by CDR3 protein sequence, retaining the most common genes and DNA. These V and J calls originate from TCRdb's pipeline instead of the authors' own analysis. Here the sample has approximately 390,000 distinct CDR3 sequences; 15% to 20% occur a single time. The ten largest make up around 20% of the sample.

What the study reported, not specific to this receptor: Persistent disease showed preferential use of TRBV28, TRBJ1-2 and TRBJ2-5, whereas newly diagnosed disease favored TRBV20-1 and TRBJ2-1. More public clonotypes were shared among persistent patients (roughly 2,900) than among newly diagnosed patients (roughly 1,000). Because the primary lesion, thyroid tissue, could not be accessed, the study looked at peripheral blood alone. Persistent Graves' disease patients showed lower TCR Shannon entropy and fewer highly expanded clones than newly diagnosed patients, suggesting clonal expansion. Sequencing and analysis were restricted to the TCR beta chain. The small sample size was acknowledged by the authors as a limitation that may reduce accuracy.

In light of the paper, this sample's time point label describes: newly diagnosed GD, antithyroid drugs for less than 3 months. RNA was extracted from PBMCs in TRIzol for both TCR sequencing and RNA sequencing. The diagnosis of Graves' disease was made according to American Thyroid Association guidelines. Recruitment of patients was carried out at an endocrinology department in Xi'an, China. From each patient, approximately 9.9 milliliters of peripheral blood was collected into an EDTA anticoagulant tube. Ficoll Paque Plus density gradient separation was used to isolate PBMCs, and no further T cell sorting was performed. RNA quality was checked with an Agilent 2100 Bioanalyzer and agarose gel, and concentration with a NanoDrop 2000. For CDR1 and CDR2, the germline V gene lists MRHNA and SNTAGT. Its CDR3 holds 13 amino acids, cysteine through phenylalanine. CDR3 DNA is the only sequence kept; it has 39 bases, read in frame from the first base. For this chain, trimming is 2 bases at the V end and 12 bases at the J end, and the number of junction bases without a gene match is 9.

This same sample was also part of a study on T cells in Graves' hyperthyroidism and ophthalmopathy. As noted in the second study: A patient counted as having stable Graves' hyperthyroidism if no progression to ophthalmopathy occurred over 18 months of follow-up. Hyperthyroidism patients were newly diagnosed, had a disease duration of under 2 months, and were aged 18 to 65 years. The study excluded patients with uncontrolled infections, other autoimmune diseases, pregnancy or lactation. Clinical symptoms, serum thyroxine and TRAb, thyroid ultrasound, and orbital computed tomography formed the basis for the diagnoses. For the first round of RT-PCR on the TCR CDR3, the HTBI primer set was used together with the Qiagen OneStep RT-PCR kit. Most expanded thyroid clonotypes (frequency above 0.001) were also detected in blood, suggesting blood repertoires may reflect thyroid immune responses. A model built on a 13 V-J signature distinguished ophthalmopathy from stable hyperthyroidism, reaching around 88% sensitivity and under 84% specificity in cross-validation and 80%/75% in testing. In validation, the model predicted progression to ophthalmopathy with about 71% sensitivity and over 72% specificity, a median of about six months before onset. A discovery cohort of roughly 96 patients, 43 with Graves' ophthalmopathy and approximately 55 with stable Graves' hyperthyroidism, was used to find distinguishing TCR V-J signatures. Whether ophthalmopathy could be predicted prospectively was tested in an independent validation cohort made up of under 20 hyperthyroidism patients plus 17 patients who later progressed to ophthalmopathy. The roughly 90 discovery patients were divided at random into training and test sets in a 7:3 ratio. In addition, the study compared T-cell repertoires in thyroid tissue and in blood from over 5 Graves' hyperthyroidism patients. Once sampling was done, hyperthyroidism patients were given methimazole at a starting dose of 30 mg daily, whereas ophthalmopathy patients were given high-dose intravenous methylprednisolone. The libraries were constructed in a second round of multiplex PCR and then size-selected and purified. Paired-end sequencing of the libraries was performed with 100 bp reads on an Illumina HiSeq2000. SOAPnuke was used to process the raw data, throwing out any read that contained adapters or uncalled bases, had a mean Phred below 15, or lacked an exact constant-primer or identifier match. High-quality paired reads were merged using COPE v1.2.5, and each unique nucleotide sequence was defined as a clonotype. MiTCR v1.1 was used to align clonotypes to the IMGT TRBV, TRBD and TRBJ reference segments. The analysis included only V-J combinations with a frequency above 0.0001, which together covered 99% to 99.2% of the repertoires. The TCS score was defined as the ratio of F50 (clonal expansion) to E x V (chaos), calculated using BLOSUM62-based TCRdist between CDR3 peptides within each V-J. Welch's t-statistics and random forest reduced 514 V-J features to about 13, which were used in a naive Bayes classifier (R e1071). No statistical method was used to set the sample size in advance, and investigators knew the group allocation. According to the paper, TCR Vbeta CDR3 sequencing was carried out on about 140 peripheral blood samples, which came from around 43 ophthalmopathy, roughly 75 hyperthyroidism and roughly 17 progressor patients.

In this chain, TRBV6-4 is recombined with TRBJ2-7; TRBD1 matches 8 bases in the middle. The source material was peripheral blood mononuclear cells (PBMCs), sampled at new diagnosis, from a patient treated with antithyroid drugs. The origin of this receptor is a woman between 18 and 29 years old with Graves disease. Donor details come from another sample of the same person, matched by shared clones. The CDR3 reads as follows: CASSDREQGVRYF. In nucleotides, the sequence is TGTGCCAGCAGTGACCGCGAACAGGGGGTAAGGTACTTC.